This TCR beta chain came from a study of T cell responses to AZD1222 COVID-19 vaccine. Study outcomes and limitations: Clonal diversity was possibly underestimated; the donors were predominantly white British and more often female. Repertoire sampling happened only post peak T cell response.

As concerns this clone: Its antigen is not identified.

CDR1 is SQVTM and CDR2 is ANQGSEA in the germline V gene. Trimming removed 4 bases from V and 9 bases from J; junction bases left unmatched: 8. CDR3 length equals 12 residues. Assay used: immunoSEQ multiplex PCR; TCRdb lists only in-frame clones, some missing. The sample shows approximately 70,000 clones, 87% of them seen only once. The chain employs TRBV29-1 and TRBJ1-1; 7 bases fit TRBD1. Specimen: peripheral blood, collected on day 0 of AZD1222 vaccination. This TCR came from an adult in good health. The CDR3 coding sequence is TGCAGCGTTGTACAGGGGTCCTCAAAAGCTTTCTTT. Residues: CSVVQGSSKAFF.